The next 9 T cell receptor beta chains were all read from a single sample in a study of T cells in Graves' hyperthyroidism and ophthalmopathy. RNA transcripts were the template for amplifying TCR beta CDR3 regions. An initial round of RT-PCR targeting the TCR CDR3 relied on the HTBI primer set. In TCRdb, the multiplex PCR reads were re-called with MiXCR into one record per CDR3 protein. The sample contains roughly 600,000 distinct CDR3 sequences, roughly 15% of which appear only once. Sample: blood. Receptors originate from a woman between 50 and 59 years old with Graves' ophthalmopathy.

This clonotype came up a few times. This chain joins TRBV4-1 and TRBJ1-6, with 7 bases that match TRBD1. With V trimmed by 4 bases and J by 2 bases, 8 bases remained unmatched. The CDR3 spans 17 residues. Germline V CDR1 and CDR2: MGHRA, YSYEKL. The CDR3 DNA reads TGCGCCAGCAGCCCTTTGGGGACAGCCACCTATAATTCACCCCTCCACTTT. Residues: CASSPLGTATYNSPLHF.

The V gene is TRBV12-3 or TRBV12-4, the J gene TRBJ2-3, with TRBD2 as a possible D gene (5 bases). V dropped 6 bases and J dropped 6 bases, with 22 bases sitting between them. The CDR3 totals 16 residues. This chain's CDR3 is CASRGWPSSTGDTQYF. CDR3 DNA sequence: TGTGCCAGCAGGGGGTGGCCTAGCTCGACCGGGGATACGCAGTATTTT.

This clonotype was observed a handful of times. The chain couples TRBV19 to TRBJ2-1; 13 bases align to TRBD2. This CDR3 has 16 amino acids. The V segment lost 10 bases and the J segment 9 bases; nucleotides outside the gene matches: 15. Germline CDR1 and CDR2: LNHDA and SQIVND (reference sequence). CDR3 sequence: CATSPDGLAGASEQFF. For the CDR3, the DNA is TGTGCCACCTCACCCGATGGACTAGCGGGAGCCAGTGAGCAGTTCTTC.

This clonotype was counted ten times or more. This chain joins TRBV20-1 and TRBJ2-1; 7 nucleotides line up with TRBD2. Trimming removed 3 bases from V and 2 bases from J; junction bases left unmatched: 4. Germline lookup yields CDR1 DFQATT and CDR2 SNEGSKA (reference sequence). CDR3 length equals 14 residues. CDR3 residues: CSARGGSTYNEQFF. The CDR3 DNA reads TGCAGTGCTAGGGGGGGGAGCACCTACAATGAGCAGTTCTTC.

A few counts support this clonotype. The V gene is TRBV5-6, the J gene TRBJ1-5, with a weak D call TRBD1 (6 bases). Germline V gene lookup returns CDR1 SGHDT and CDR2 YYEEEE. V lost 1 base and J 0 bases, leaving 11 bases between the germline ends. The CDR3 has 16 residues. The CDR3 is CASSLSGAGSNQPQHF. The CDR3 bases are TGTGCCAGCAGCTTGTCGGGGGCGGGTAGCAATCAGCCCCAGCATTTT.

V and J are TRBV28 and TRBJ2-3, with D unclear. CDR3 length: 14 amino acids. Trimming shortened V by 3 bases and J by 5 bases, and 12 bases separated the two germline ends. CDR1 and CDR2 (germline): MDHEN, SYDVKM. The CDR3 region has the DNA TGTGCCAGCAGTTTTTCTGGGCGGAAAGATACGCAGTATTTT. This encodes CASSFSGRKDTQYF.

This clonotype was observed at least ten times. V and J are TRBV7-8 and TRBJ2-3; 11 bases fit TRBD2. The germline V gene has CDR1 SGHVS and CDR2 FQNEAQ. V lost 2 bases, J lost 4 bases, and 2 bases stayed unmatched. The CDR3 length is 15 residues. The DNA for the CDR3 is TGTGCCAGCAGCTTACCTAGCGGGAGGCCAGATACGCAGTATTTT. Amino acid sequence: CASSLPSGRPDTQYF.

This clonotype was seen many times. The chain carries TRBV28 and TRBJ2-3, with a tentative D call TRBD2 (7 bases). This CDR3 contains 15 residues. CDR1 is MDHEN, CDR2 SYDVKM, per germline. Deletions cut 7 bases from V and 1 base from J, with 15 bases between. The CDR3 bases are TGTGCCAGCACTGCCCCCGGGGGGCGCACAGATACGCAGTATTTT. Translation gives CASTAPGGRTDTQYF.

This clonotype was observed many times. This rearrangement joins TRBV2 to TRBJ1-2; the match to TRBD1 covers 7 bases. The germline gives CDR1 SNHLY, CDR2 FYNNEI. The CDR3 covers 15 residues. J gave up 0 bases and V 6 bases, and 7 bases lay outside the gene matches. The CDR3 sequence is CASRERTGANYGYTF. DNA for the CDR3: TGTGCCAGCAGGGAGAGGACAGGCGCTAACTATGGCTACACCTTC.